The sequence of this T cell receptor (beta chain) was determined in a study of cytomegalovirus exposure and HLA in healthy donors. Study-wide results and limits: Overall, roughly 160 TCR beta chains were annotated as cytomegalovirus-associated. After further analysis at a later stage, 16,951 TCR beta sequences were associated with HLA alleles at 0.05 false discovery rate. Later on, an analysis showed TCR association rates differing by HLA locus, with DRB1 the most and HLA-C the fewest. In vitro, three CMV-associated chains proved specific for CMV antigens.

A multiplex PCR was run with 60 Vbeta primers and 13 Jbeta primers. Sequencing was performed with immunoSEQ multiplex PCR; in TCRdb, only in-frame clones are kept and a portion is missing. The table for this sample gives 65,000 to 80,000 clones. In regard to this clone: Its antigen is currently unknown.

This CDR3 region has 15 residues. J was trimmed by 2 bases and V by 4 bases; bases with no gene match: 8. CDR1 is SGHTA and CDR2 is FQGNSA in the germline V gene. V and J are TRBV7-2 and TRBJ2-7; 7 bases map to TRBD1. Input material: PBMCs. This receptor was identified in a female donor in good health and CMV-seropositive. Written as DNA, the CDR3 is TGTGCCAGCAGCTACAGGGGCCGGTGGACCTACGAGCAGTACTTC. The encoded protein is CASSYRGRWTYEQYF.